This T cell receptor beta chain appears in the sequencing data of a study of OX40 agonist ivuxolimab in advanced cancers. Study context: Prior anti-PD-1, anti-PD-L1 or anti-CTLA-4 therapy was allowed; less than 45% had some.

Profiled with immunoSEQ multiplex PCR; TCRdb holds only in-frame clones, not every one. This sample has 5,000 to 6,500 clones, with about 70% found just once. General study findings and limits: Among patients with partial responses at 0.1-3.0 mg/kg, clonal expansion was among the lowest. Antigen targets of the expanded peripheral T cells went undetermined. Compared with CD4+, CD8+ T cells on average had more expanded clones.

The CDR3 is 16 residues long. The germline gives CDR1 MGHRA, CDR2 YSYEKL. V lost 2 bases and J lost 0, with 14 bases in between. Note on this clone: No antigen is known for it.

The chain joins TRBV4-1 to TRBJ2-7, with D perhaps TRBD2 (6 bases). The receptor's source is an adult with an advanced solid tumor such as melanoma, head and neck, liver or kidney cancer. The sequencing here drew on CD4+ or CD8+ T cells sorted from blood, taken in a trial of the OX40 agonist ivuxolimab. The CDR3 loop reads CASSQRLGGSSYEQYF. Written as DNA, the CDR3 is TGCGCCAGCAGCCAAAGGTTGGGGGGAAGCTCCTACGAGCAGTACTTC.